These T cell receptor beta chains were read from a single sample in a study of identifying expanded T cells in peripheral blood. The table came from immunoSEQ multiplex PCR; TCRdb's copy has only in-frame clones and leaves some out. The sample has under 110,000 clones, about 83% seen once. Sequenced sample: blood. Source of these receptors: a person aged 18 to 69 in good health. CDR3s include the opening cysteine and the closing phenylalanine or tryptophan. D genes are given only for firm matches. A clone size is listed for some rows: how often the clone was seen (once, few, many), or a class if it is expanded.

TGCAGCGCCCCGGTCCCGGTAGGCAATGAGCAGTTCTTC,CSAPVPVGNEQFF,-,TRBJ2-1,TRBV29-1,-
TGTGCCAGCAGTGAATGGCACAGCAATTCACCCCTCCACTTT,CASSEWHSNSPLHF,-,TRBJ1-6,TRBV6-1,-
TGTGCCAGTAGTCCGGGACAGGGAAAACTCCATGAGCAGTTCTTC,CASSPGQGKLHEQFF,TRBD1,TRBJ2-1,TRBV19,-
TGTGCCAGCAGCTTGGCCGCCAATGTCTACCCCTACGAGCAGTACTTC,CASSLAANVYPYEQYF,-,TRBJ2-7,TRBV5-6,-
TGTGCCAGCAGCTTACCGAAAGGACCCAACACCGGGGAGCTGTTTTTT,CASSLPKGPNTGELFF,-,TRBJ2-2,TRBV11-2,-
TGCGCCAGCAGCTTGGTGGCGGGGGGGCTCTACGAGCAGTACTTC,CASSLVAGGLYEQYF,TRBD2,TRBJ2-7,TRBV5-1,-
TGTGCCAGTAGTATAAACTTCGTAGGATTCTACTATGGCTACACCTTC,CASSINFVGFYYGYTF,-,TRBJ1-2,TRBV19,-
TGTGCCAGCAGTTACTCAGGGGAAGCGTTCTTT,CASSYSGEAFF,-,TRBJ1-1,TRBV6-6,-
TGTGCCAGCAGGCGTACCGGGACAACCTCTGATGGCTACACCTTC,CASRRTGTTSDGYTF,-,TRBJ1-2,TRBV7-8,-
TGTGCCAGCAGCCCTTTTAACAGGGGGCTACGCACAGATACGCAGTATTTT,CASSPFNRGLRTDTQYF,TRBD1,TRBJ2-3,TRBV7-2,-
TGTGCCAGCAGTGAAGCGGAGGGGGCGCGCGCCTACGAGCAGTACTTC,CASSEAEGARAYEQYF,-,TRBJ2-7,TRBV2,-
TGTGCCATCAGTGAGTCGCCGGGCACGTACAATGAGCAGTTCTTC,CAISESPGTYNEQFF,-,TRBJ2-1,TRBV10-3,-
TGTGCCAGCAGTTTGAGGCAGGGAAACACTGAAGCTTTCTTT,CASSLRQGNTEAFF,-,TRBJ1-1,TRBV6-6,-
TGCGCCAGCAGCCCAGACCTCCCTGGACGAGTCTCTGGTGAGCAGTTCTTC,CASSPDLPGRVSGEQFF,-,TRBJ2-1,TRBV4-3,-
TGTGCCAGCAGCTTGGGGGGGAATACGCAGTATTTT,CASSLGGNTQYF,-,TRBJ2-3,TRBV5-6,-
TGTGCCAGCTCACTCACAACAACAGGGCAGCACGAGCAGTACTTC,CASSLTTTGQHEQYF,-,TRBJ2-7,TRBV18,-
TGCGCCAGCAGTGAGACGGTGAACACTGAAGCTTTCTTT,CASSETVNTEAFF,-,TRBJ1-1,TRBV10-1,few
TGTGCCAGCAGCCCTAAGGGGGCGTCTGGGGCCAACGTCCTGACTTTC,CASSPKGASGANVLTF,TRBD1,TRBJ2-6,TRBV7-9,-
TGTGCCAGCAGTGAAGCGATGGGCAATCAGCCCCAGCATTTT,CASSEAMGNQPQHF,-,TRBJ1-5,TRBV6-1,-
TGTGCCAGCAGCCCGGTGGACAGGGCAGTTACCTTC,CASSPVDRAVTF,TRBD1,TRBJ1-2,TRBV7-6,-
TGTGCCAGCAGGACTACAGGGGGATATGGCTACACCTTC,CASRTTGGYGYTF,TRBD1,TRBJ1-2,TRBV6-5,large
TGTGCCAGCAGCGTCTACAGGCAGACCTACGAGCAGTACTTC,CASSVYRQTYEQYF,-,TRBJ2-7,TRBV7-2,-
TGTGCCACCAGCAGAGATCAGTTCCGGGAGCCCTTTAATGAAAAACTGTTTTTT,CATSRDQFREPFNEKLFF,-,TRBJ1-4,TRBV15,-
TGTGCCAGCAGCCCCGGGGGTAGCGGGGGCTACGAGCAGTACTTC,CASSPGGSGGYEQYF,TRBD2,TRBJ2-7,TRBV9,-
TGTGCCAGCAGTTTGATAGCAGGGTTTGAGACCCAGTACTTC,CASSLIAGFETQYF,-,TRBJ2-5,TRBV28,-
TGTGCCAGCTCACTTACAACAGGGAACTTCTACGAGCAGTACTTC,CASSLTTGNFYEQYF,-,TRBJ2-7,TRBV18,-
TGTGCCAGCAGCGATATCACAGGGACAGACACTGAAGCTTTCTTT,CASSDITGTDTEAFF,TRBD1,TRBJ1-1,TRBV7-7,-
TGTGCCAGCAGCCCCCAGGGTGAGTCCTACAATGAGCAGTTCTTC,CASSPQGESYNEQFF,-,TRBJ2-1,TRBV7-2,-
TGTGCCAGCAGCTTGGGGGGGGAGTCAGAGACCCAGTACTTC,CASSLGGESETQYF,-,TRBJ2-5,TRBV5-4,-
TGTGCCACCAGCAGAGATAAGGCGATCGACGGTGAGCAGTTCTTC,CATSRDKAIDGEQFF,-,TRBJ2-1,TRBV15,-
TGTGCCAGCAGTGCACCGGGACAGGGGGCGGGCTACACCTTC,CASSAPGQGAGYTF,TRBD1,TRBJ1-2,TRBV7-6,-
TGTGCCAGCAGCTTGGTTAGCTCCTACGAGCAGTACTTC,CASSLVSSYEQYF,-,TRBJ2-7,TRBV5-6,-
TGTGCCAGCAGTCTGCAGGGGGCAGCCGAAAAACTGTTTTTT,CASSLQGAAEKLFF,TRBD1,TRBJ1-4,TRBV5-4,-
TGTGCCAGCAGCTTAACCTCGGAGCAGTACTTC,CASSLTSEQYF,-,TRBJ2-7,TRBV5-6,-
TGTGCCAGCAGTGAATTGTTAGGGGCCGGGCGGGAGACCCAGTACTTC,CASSELLGAGRETQYF,-,TRBJ2-5,TRBV2,-
TGCGCCAGCAGCCCCGAGGGGGGTGGTCAGCCCCAGCATTTT,CASSPEGGGQPQHF,-,TRBJ1-5,TRBV5-1,-
TGTGCCAGCAGTTACGAGGATGGCTACACCTTC,CASSYEDGYTF,-,TRBJ1-2,TRBV2,-
TGTGCCAGCAGCTTAGCGGGGCGAGAGGACGAGCAGTTCTTC,CASSLAGREDEQFF,-,TRBJ2-1,TRBV7-7,-
TGTGCCAGCAGCATTAATAGCGGGGGTTACGAGCAGTACTTC,CASSINSGGYEQYF,TRBD2,TRBJ2-7,TRBV5-4,many
TGTGCCAGCAGCTTGGGGGGCACTTTCTCCTCCTACGAGCAGTACTTC,CASSLGGTFSSYEQYF,-,TRBJ2-7,TRBV4-2,-
TGTGCCAGCAGTTTAAGACTACAGGACTCTGGAAACACCATATATTTT,CASSLRLQDSGNTIYF,-,TRBJ1-3,TRBV28,-
TGCGCCAGCAGCGACGTCGTCAGCTCCTACGAGCAGTACTTC,CASSDVVSSYEQYF,-,TRBJ2-7,TRBV5-1,-